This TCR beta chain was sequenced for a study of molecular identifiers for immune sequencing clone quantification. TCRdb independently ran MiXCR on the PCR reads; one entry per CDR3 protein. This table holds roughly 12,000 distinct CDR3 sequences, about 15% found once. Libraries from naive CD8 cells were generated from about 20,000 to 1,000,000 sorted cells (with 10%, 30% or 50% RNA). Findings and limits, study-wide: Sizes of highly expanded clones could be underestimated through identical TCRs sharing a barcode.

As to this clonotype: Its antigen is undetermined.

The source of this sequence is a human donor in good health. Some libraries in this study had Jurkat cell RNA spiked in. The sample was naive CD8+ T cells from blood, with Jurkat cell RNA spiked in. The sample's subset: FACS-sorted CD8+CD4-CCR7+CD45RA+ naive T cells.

CDR3 residues: CASRTGTTEKLFF. The CDR3 DNA is TGTGCCAGCAGGACCGGGACAACTGAAAAACTGTTTTTT. This chain joins TRBV12-3 or TRBV12-4 and TRBJ1-4; the D gene is possibly TRBD1 (6 bases). Deletions cut 6 bases from V and 7 bases from J, with 12 bases between. This CDR3 contains 13 residues.